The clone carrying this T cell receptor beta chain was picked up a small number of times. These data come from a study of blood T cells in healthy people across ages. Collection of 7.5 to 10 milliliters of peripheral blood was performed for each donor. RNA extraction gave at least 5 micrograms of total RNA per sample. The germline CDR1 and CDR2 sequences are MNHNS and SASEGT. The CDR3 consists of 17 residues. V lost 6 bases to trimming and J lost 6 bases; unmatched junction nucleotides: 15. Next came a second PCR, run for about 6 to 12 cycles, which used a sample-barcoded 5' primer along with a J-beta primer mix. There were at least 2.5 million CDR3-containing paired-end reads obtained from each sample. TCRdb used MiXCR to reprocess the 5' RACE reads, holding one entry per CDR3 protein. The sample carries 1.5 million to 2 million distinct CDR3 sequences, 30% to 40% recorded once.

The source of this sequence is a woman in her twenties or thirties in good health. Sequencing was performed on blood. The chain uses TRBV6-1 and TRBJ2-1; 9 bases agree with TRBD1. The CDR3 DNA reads TGTGCCAGCAGCCAATTATCCGGGACAGGGTTGGTCAATGAGCAGTTCTTC. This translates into CASSQLSGTGLVNEQFF.